This entry lists 5 T cell receptor beta chains sequenced from one sample in a study of T cell responses to AZD1222 COVID-19 vaccine. Libraries were prepared by immunoSEQ multiplex PCR; TCRdb keeps only in-frame clonotypes and omits some of them. The sample consists of 120,000 or so clones, 88% of them appearing once. This material consisted of peripheral blood, taken on day 0 of AZD1222 vaccination. The source is an adult in good health.

The rearrangement links TRBV2 to TRBJ1-2, with D maybe TRBD1 (5 bases). The V and J ends lost 1 base and 4 bases respectively, with 10 bases between them. CDR1 and CDR2 from the germline V gene are SNHLY and FYNNEI. There are 14 residues in the CDR3. In nucleotides, the CDR3 is TGTGCCAGCAGTGAAGGTATGACAGCCTATGGCTACACCTTC. It specifies CASSEGMTAYGYTF.

The genes are TRBV7-2 and TRBJ2-1, with TRBD2 identical over 10 bases. The CDR3 totals 15 residues. Germline V gene sequence: CDR1 SGHTA, CDR2 FQGNSA. V dropped 5 bases and J dropped 6; count of bases not matched to a gene: 7. CDR3 in DNA: TGTGCCAGCAGCCTGGGACTAGCGTCCGGCAATGAGCAGTTCTTC. It encodes CASSLGLASGNEQFF.

This rearrangement joins TRBV11-2 to TRBJ2-3; 11 bases are a match to TRBD1. V lost 5 bases and J lost 2; bases outside the gene matches: 6. Looked up from germline, CDR1 is SGHAT and CDR2 is FQNNGV. The CDR3 contains 16 residues. Here the CDR3 reads CASSQGQGVTTDTQYF. In nucleotides, the CDR3 is TGTGCCAGCAGCCAGGGACAGGGGGTGACCACAGATACGCAGTATTTT.

The chain has TRBV3-1 (or the pseudogene TRBV3-2) and TRBJ2-5; possible D gene TRBD2, 5 bases. This CDR3 has 16 residues. Germline CDR1 reads LGHDT; CDR2 reads YNNKEL (reference sequence). The V and J ends lost 1 base and 4 bases respectively, with 16 bases between them. In DNA, the CDR3 is TGTGCCAGCAGCCAAGTTCGTGAGGGCCTCTCAGAGACCCAGTACTTC. It codes for CASSQVREGLSETQYF.

The rearrangement links TRBV10-3 to TRBJ1-2; TRBD1 might be the D (6 bases). The germline V and J ends were trimmed by 2 bases and 8 bases, with 9 bases remaining between them. Per germline, CDR1 ENHRY and CDR2 SYGVKD. This CDR3 has 12 amino acids. Here the CDR3 DNA reads TGTGCCATCAGTGAGAACAGGGACGGCTACACCTTC. It is translated as CAISENRDGYTF.